This T cell receptor beta chain was retrieved from a study of CD8 T cells in Susac syndrome. Study as a whole: When their blood was taken, patients with Susac syndrome were therapy-naive, taking corticosteroids, or taking intravenous immunoglobulin alone. Study findings and constraints: The study recognized that the number of individuals in its TCR sequencing and HLA analysis was relatively small. Clonal expansion involving Susac CD8+ cells peaked in TEMRA cells and active patients.

Germline loops: CDR1 LNHDA, CDR2 SQIVND (reference sequence). The CDR3 consists of 16 residues. V was cut by 5 bases and J by 2 bases, with 16 bases left in between. An amount of RNA that ranged from about 0.45 to 1 ug was reverse transcribed with random hexamers. An immunoSEQ multiplex PCR amplified TCR beta CDR3 over 54 Vbeta and 13 Jbeta. TCRdb independently ran MiXCR on the immunoSEQ multiplex PCR reads; one entry per CDR3 protein. The sample has approximately 87,000 distinct CDR3 sequences, approximately 96% seen once; the top ten hold 0.4% to 0.45%. For this clonotype: Its specificity is unknown.

This rearrangement joins TRBV19 to TRBJ2-1, with D possibly TRBD2 on 6 matching bases. Material: CD8+ T cells from PBMCs. The receptor's source is a human donor with Susac syndrome. CDR3 DNA: TGTGCCAGTAGTTCGTATGAGGGAGGTCCCTACAATGAGCAGTTCTTC. Encoded protein: CASSSYEGGPYNEQFF.